The T cell receptor beta chain under discussion was sequenced for a study of vaccination effects on CD4 cells after COVID-19. Clones were read by immunoSEQ multiplex PCR, and TCRdb kept only the in-frame ones, dropping some. The repertoire holds about 24,000 clones, 76% seen once, with over 9% in the top ten. Within the ViraFEST assay, antigen-specific CD4+ T cells underwent expansion with viral peptide pools prior to sequencing. Following 10 days of culture, CD4+ T cells were isolated. Neither prior SARS-CoV-2 infection nor positive nucleocapsid antibodies were present in the vaccine recipients. There are 15 residues in the CDR3. In germline, CDR1 is SEHNR, CDR2 FQNEAQ (reference sequence). V was cut by 2 bases and J by 2 bases, with 10 bases left in between. Details on this clone: As yet, its antigen is unknown.

Study conclusions and caveats: Infection- and vaccine-induced clones contracted markedly late after vaccination. Convalescent patients were few in the study, and early post-infection timepoints were absent.

This sample comprised CD4+ T cells from PBMCs cultured with HCoV-NL63 spike peptides, obtained before COVID-19 vaccination. The TCR comes from a human donor who received a COVID-19 vaccine. This chain links TRBV7-9 with TRBJ1-3; D not certain. In DNA, the CDR3 is TGTGCCAGCAGCTTATTGATCCTCCCTGGAAACACCATATATTTT. Its translation is CASSLLILPGNTIYF.